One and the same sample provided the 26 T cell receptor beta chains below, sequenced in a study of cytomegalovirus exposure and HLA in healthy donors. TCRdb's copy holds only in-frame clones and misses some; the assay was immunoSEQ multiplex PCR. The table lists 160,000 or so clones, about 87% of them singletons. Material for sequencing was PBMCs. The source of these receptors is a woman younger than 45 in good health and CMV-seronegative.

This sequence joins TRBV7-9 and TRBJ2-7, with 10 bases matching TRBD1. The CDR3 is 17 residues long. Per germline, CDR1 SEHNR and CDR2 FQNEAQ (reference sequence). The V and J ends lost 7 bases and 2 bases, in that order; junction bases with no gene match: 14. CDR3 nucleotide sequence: TGTGCCAGCAACGGAGGTGGGGACAGGGGATCTACCTACGAGCAGTACTTC. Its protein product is CASNGGGDRGSTYEQYF.

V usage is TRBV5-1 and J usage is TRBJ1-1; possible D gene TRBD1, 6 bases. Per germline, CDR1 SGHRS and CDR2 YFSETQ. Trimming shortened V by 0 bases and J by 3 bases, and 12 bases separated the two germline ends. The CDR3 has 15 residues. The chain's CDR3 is CASSLAGTPDTEAFF. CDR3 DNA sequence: TGCGCCAGCAGCTTGGCCGGGACACCGGACACTGAAGCTTTCTTT.

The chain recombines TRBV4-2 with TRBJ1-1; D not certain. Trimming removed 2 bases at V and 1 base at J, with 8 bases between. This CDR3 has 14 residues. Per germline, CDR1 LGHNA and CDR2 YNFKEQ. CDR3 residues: CASSQLATNTEAFF. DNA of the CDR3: TGTGCCAGCAGCCAATTAGCGACGAACACTGAAGCTTTCTTT.

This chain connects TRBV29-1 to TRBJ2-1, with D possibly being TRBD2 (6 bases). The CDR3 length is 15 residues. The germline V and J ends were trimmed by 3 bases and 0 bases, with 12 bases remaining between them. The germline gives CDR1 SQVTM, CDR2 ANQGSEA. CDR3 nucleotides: TGCAGCGTTGATCATAGCGGAAGCTCCTACAATGAGCAGTTCTTC. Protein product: CSVDHSGSSYNEQFF.

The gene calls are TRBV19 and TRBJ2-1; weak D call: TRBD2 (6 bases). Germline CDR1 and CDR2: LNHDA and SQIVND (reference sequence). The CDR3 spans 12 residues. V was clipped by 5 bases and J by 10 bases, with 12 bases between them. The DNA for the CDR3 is TGTGCCAGTAGTCGTAACCGGGGGGAGCAGTTCTTC. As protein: CASSRNRGEQFF.

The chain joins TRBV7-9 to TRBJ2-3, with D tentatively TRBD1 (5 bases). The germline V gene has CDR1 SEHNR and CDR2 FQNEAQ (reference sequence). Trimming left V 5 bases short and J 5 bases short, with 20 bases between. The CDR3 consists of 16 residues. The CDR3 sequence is CASSAPLQGAEDTQYF. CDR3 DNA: TGTGCCAGCAGCGCCCCTCTTCAAGGGGCTGAAGATACGCAGTATTTT. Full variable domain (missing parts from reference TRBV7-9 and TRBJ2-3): DTGVSQNPRHKITKRGQNVTFRCDPISEHNRLYWYRQTLGQGPEFLTYFQNEAQLEKSRLLSDRFSAERPKGSFSTLEIQRTEQGDSAMYLCASSAPLQGAEDTQYFGPGTRLTVL.

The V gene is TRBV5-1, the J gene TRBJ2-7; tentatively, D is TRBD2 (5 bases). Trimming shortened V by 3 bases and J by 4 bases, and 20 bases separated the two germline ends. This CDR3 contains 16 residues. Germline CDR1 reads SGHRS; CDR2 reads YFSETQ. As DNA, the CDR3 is TGCGCCAGCAGCTGGGGAGCCAGAGCGACCTCGTACGAGCAGTACTTC. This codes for CASSWGARATSYEQYF.

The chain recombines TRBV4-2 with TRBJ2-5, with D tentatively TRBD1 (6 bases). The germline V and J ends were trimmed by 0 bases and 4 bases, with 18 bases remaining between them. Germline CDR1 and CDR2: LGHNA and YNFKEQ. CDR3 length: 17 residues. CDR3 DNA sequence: TGTGCCAGCAGCCAAGATACAGCAGGGGAAGAGGGAGAGACCCAGTACTTC. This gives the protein CASSQDTAGEEGETQYF.

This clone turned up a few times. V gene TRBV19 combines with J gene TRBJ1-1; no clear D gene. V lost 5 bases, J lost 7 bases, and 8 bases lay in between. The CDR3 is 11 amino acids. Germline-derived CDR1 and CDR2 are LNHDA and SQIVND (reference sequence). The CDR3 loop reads CASSVSFEAFF. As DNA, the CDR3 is TGTGCCAGTAGTGTCTCGTTTGAAGCTTTCTTT. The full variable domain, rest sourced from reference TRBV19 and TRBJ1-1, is DGGITQSPKYLFRKEGQNVTLSCEQNLNHDAMYWYRQDPGQGLRLIYYSQIVNDFQKGDIAEGYSVSREKKESFPLTVTSAQKNPTAFYLCASSVSFEAFFGQGTRLTVV.

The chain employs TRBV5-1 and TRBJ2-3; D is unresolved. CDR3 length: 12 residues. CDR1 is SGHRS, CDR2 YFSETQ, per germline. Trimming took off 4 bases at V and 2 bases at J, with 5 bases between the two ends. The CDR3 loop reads CASSADTDTQYF. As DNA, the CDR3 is TGCGCCAGCAGCGCAGACACAGATACGCAGTATTTT.

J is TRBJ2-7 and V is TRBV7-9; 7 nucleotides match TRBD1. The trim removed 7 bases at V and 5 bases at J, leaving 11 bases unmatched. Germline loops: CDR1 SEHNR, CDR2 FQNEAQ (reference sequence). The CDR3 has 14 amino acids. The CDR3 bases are TGTGCCAGCAAGAGTTCGGACAGGCAAGACGAGCAGTACTTC. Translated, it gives CASKSSDRQDEQYF.

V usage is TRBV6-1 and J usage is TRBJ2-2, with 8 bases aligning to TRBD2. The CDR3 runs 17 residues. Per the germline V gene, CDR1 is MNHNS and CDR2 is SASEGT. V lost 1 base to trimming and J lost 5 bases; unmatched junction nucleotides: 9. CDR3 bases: TGTGCCAGCAGTGAAGTGGACGGGGGGGGGCAGACCGGGGAGCTGTTTTTT. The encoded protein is CASSEVDGGGQTGELFF.

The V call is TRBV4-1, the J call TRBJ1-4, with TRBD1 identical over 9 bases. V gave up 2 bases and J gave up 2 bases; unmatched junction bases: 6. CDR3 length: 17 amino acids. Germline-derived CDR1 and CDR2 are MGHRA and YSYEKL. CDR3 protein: CASSQRTGELTNEKLFF. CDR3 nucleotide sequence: TGCGCCAGCAGCCAAAGGACAGGGGAGCTCACTAATGAAAAACTGTTTTTT.

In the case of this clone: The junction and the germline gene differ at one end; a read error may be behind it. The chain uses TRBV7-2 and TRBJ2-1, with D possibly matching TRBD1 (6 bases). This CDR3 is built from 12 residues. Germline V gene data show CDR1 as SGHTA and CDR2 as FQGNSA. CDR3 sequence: CASSPTNRAWVF. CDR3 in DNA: TGTGCCAGCAGCCCGACGAACAGGGCGTGGGTCTTC.

The CDR3 DNA follows: TGCAGCGTTGAAGTGAGCGACCTAACACAAGAGACCCAGTACTTC. It yields the protein CSVEVSDLTQETQYF. The V call is TRBV29-1, the J call TRBJ2-5; no definite D call. The CDR3 totals 15 residues. The V end was cut by 1 base, the J end by 2 bases, with 14 bases between. Germline-derived CDR1 and CDR2 are SQVTM and ANQGSEA. Combining the CDR3 with reference TRBV29-1 and TRBJ2-5 gives the whole variable domain SAVISQKPSRDICQRGTSLTIQCQVDSQVTMMFWYRQQPGQSLTLIATANQGSEATYESGFVIDKFPISRPNLTFSTLTVSNMSPEDSSIYLCSVEVSDLTQETQYFGPGTRLLVL.

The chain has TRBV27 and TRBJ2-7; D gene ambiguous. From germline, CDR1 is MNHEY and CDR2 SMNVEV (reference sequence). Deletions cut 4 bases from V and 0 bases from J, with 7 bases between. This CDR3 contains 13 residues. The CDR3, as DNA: TGTGCCAGCAGTTCACGCGCCTCCTACGAGCAGTACTTC. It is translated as CASSSRASYEQYF.

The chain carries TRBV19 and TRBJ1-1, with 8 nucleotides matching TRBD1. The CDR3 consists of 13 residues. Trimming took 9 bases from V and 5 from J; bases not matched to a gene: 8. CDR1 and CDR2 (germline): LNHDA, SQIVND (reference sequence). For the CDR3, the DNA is TGTGCCAGCTCGACGGACAGGGTGACTGAAGCTTTCTTT. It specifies CASSTDRVTEAFF.

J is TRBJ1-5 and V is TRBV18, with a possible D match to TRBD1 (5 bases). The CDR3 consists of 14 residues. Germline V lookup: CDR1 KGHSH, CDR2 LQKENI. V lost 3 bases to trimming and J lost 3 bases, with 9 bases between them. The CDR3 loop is CASSPDSYNQPQHF. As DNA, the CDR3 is TGTGCCAGCTCACCCGACAGCTACAATCAGCCCCAGCATTTT.

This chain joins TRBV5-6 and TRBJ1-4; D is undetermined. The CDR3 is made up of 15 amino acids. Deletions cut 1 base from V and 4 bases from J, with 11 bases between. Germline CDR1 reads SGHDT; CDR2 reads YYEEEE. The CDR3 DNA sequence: TGTGCCAGCAGCTTGTGGATGACAAGTAATGAAAAACTGTTTTTT. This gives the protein CASSLWMTSNEKLFF.

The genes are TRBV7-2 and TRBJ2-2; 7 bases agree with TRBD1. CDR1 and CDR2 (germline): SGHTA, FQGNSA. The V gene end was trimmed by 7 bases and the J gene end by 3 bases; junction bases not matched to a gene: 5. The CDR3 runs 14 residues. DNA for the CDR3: TGTGCCAGCATCCGGGACAGATACACCGGGGAGCTGTTTTTT. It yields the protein CASIRDRYTGELFF. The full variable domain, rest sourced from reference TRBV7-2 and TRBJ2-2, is GAGVSQSPSNKVTEKGKDVELRCDPISGHTALYWYRQSLGQGLEFLIYFQGNSAPDKSGLPSDRFSAERTGGSVSTLTIQRTQQEDSAVYLCASIRDRYTGELFFGEGSRLTVL.

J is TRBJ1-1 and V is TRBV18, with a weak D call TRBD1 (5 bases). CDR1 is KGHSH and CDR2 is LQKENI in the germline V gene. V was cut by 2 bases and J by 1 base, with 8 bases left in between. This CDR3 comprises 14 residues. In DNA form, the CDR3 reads TGTGCCAGCTCACCAAGGGGAGGGAACACTGAAGCTTTCTTT. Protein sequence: CASSPRGGNTEAFF.

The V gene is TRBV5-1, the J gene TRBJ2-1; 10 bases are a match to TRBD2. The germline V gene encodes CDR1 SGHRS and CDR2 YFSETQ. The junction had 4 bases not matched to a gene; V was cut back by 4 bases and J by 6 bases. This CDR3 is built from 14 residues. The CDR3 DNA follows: TGCGCCAGCAGCACCCGGACTAGCGGCAATGAGCAGTTCTTC. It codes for CASSTRTSGNEQFF.

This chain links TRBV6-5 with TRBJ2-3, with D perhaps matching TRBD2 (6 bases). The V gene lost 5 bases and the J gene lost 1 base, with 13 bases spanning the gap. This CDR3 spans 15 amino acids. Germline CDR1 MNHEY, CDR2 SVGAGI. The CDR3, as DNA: TGTGCCAGCAGTGGAGGGATGGGGGGCACAGATACGCAGTATTTT. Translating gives CASSGGMGGTDTQYF.

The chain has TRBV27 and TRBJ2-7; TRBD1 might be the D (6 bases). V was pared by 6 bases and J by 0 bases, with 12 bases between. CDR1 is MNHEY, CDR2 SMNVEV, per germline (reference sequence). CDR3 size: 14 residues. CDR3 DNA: TGTGCCAGCAGCCACGGGGACACCTCCTACGAGCAGTACTTC. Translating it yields CASSHGDTSYEQYF.

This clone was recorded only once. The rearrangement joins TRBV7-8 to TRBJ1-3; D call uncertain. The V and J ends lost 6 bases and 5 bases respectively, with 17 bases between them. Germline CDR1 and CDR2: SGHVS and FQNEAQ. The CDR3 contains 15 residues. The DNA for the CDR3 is TGTGCCAGCAGTTCGGGTGGCCAGATCAGAAACACCATATATTTT. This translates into CASSSGGQIRNTIYF.

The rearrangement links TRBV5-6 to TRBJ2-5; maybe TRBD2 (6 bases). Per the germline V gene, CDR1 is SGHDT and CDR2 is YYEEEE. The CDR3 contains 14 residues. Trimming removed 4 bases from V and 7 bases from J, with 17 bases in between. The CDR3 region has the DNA TGTGCCAGCAGCCCCAGCGCGGGGTCTGTGACCCAGTACTTC. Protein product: CASSPSAGSVTQYF. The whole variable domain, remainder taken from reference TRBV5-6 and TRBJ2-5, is DAGVTQSPTHLIKTRGQQVTLRCSPKSGHDTVSWYQQALGQGPQFIFQYYEEEERQRGNFPDRFSGHQFPNYSSELNVNALLLGDSALYLCASSPSAGSVTQYFGPGTRLLVL.